The TCR beta chain under discussion was sequenced for a study of T cells in Graves' hyperthyroidism and ophthalmopathy (dated by TCRdb to about 2019). With regard to the full study: Peripheral blood samples were taken at initial diagnosis, before any treatment was given. A discovery cohort of roughly 100 patients, fewer than 50 with Graves' ophthalmopathy and over 55 with stable Graves' hyperthyroidism, was used to find distinguishing TCR V-J signatures. Prospective prediction of ophthalmopathy was tested in an independent validation cohort consisting of some 19 hyperthyroidism patients and about 17 patients who later progressed to ophthalmopathy. For training and testing, the 80 to 100 patients in the discovery cohort were randomly divided in a 7:3 ratio. The study also compared thyroid tissue and blood T-cell repertoires from about six Graves' hyperthyroidism patients. Once sampling was done, hyperthyroidism patients were given methimazole at a starting dose of 30 mg daily, whereas ophthalmopathy patients were given high-dose intravenous methylprednisolone. According to the paper, TCR Vbeta CDR3 sequencing was carried out on more than 120 peripheral blood samples, which came from fewer than 50 ophthalmopathy, 70 to 80 hyperthyroidism and some 17 progressor patients.

Amplification of TCR beta CDR3 regions was carried out from RNA transcripts. For the first round of RT-PCR on the TCR CDR3, the HTBI primer set was used together with the Qiagen OneStep RT-PCR kit. Libraries were constructed in a second round of multiplex PCR, after which size selection and purification were carried out. Sequencing of the libraries was done on an Illumina HiSeq2000 using paired-end 100 bp reads. Per the source publication's procedure: SOAPnuke was used to process the raw data, removing reads that contained adapters or uncalled bases, had a mean Phred below 15, or lacked an exact match to the constant primer or identifier. High-quality paired reads were merged with COPE v1.2.5, and unique nucleotide sequences were defined as clonotypes. MiTCR v1.1 was used to align clonotypes to the IMGT TRBV, TRBD and TRBJ reference segments. The analysis included only V-J combinations with a frequency above 0.0001, which together covered approximately 99% of the repertoires. A TCS score was defined as the ratio between F50 (clonal expansion) and ExV (chaos), using BLOSUM62-based TCRdist between CDR3 peptides within each V-J. Welch's t-statistics and random forest reduced 500 to 650 V-J features to 10 to 15, which were used in a naive Bayes classifier (R e1071). The raw public reads went through TCRdb reprocessing: fastp at Q25, MiXCR clone calling, in-frame beta chains kept. Entries are consolidated by CDR3 protein sequence, retaining the most common genes and DNA. These V and J calls originate from TCRdb's pipeline instead of the authors' own analysis. For this sample the table gives about 200,000 distinct CDR3 sequences, of which around a sixth were detected only once. Clones ranked in the top ten supply approximately 56% of the sample.

Worth noting for this clonotype: The specificity of this receptor is unknown. The sample holds no much larger clone one base away, and base qualities are not on file.

Graves' hyperthyroidism was defined as stable when no progression to ophthalmopathy occurred over 18 months of follow-up. Hyperthyroidism patients were aged 18 to 65 years and newly diagnosed, with disease duration of less than 2 months. Patients with uncontrolled infections, other autoimmune diseases, pregnancy or lactation were excluded. Diagnoses relied on clinical symptoms, serum thyroxine and TRAb, thyroid ultrasound and orbital computed tomography. Ficoll-Paque density gradient centrifugation was used to isolate PBMCs from approximately 10 ml of fresh peripheral blood. Total RNA was extracted with Trizol reagent, and quality was checked on an Agilent 2100 Bioanalyzer. Summary of the overall study and its limitations: Blood samples also contained most of the expanded thyroid clonotypes (frequency above 0.001), which suggests that blood repertoires may reflect thyroid immune responses. No statistical method was used to fix the sample size in advance, and group allocation was not hidden from the investigators. In validation, the model predicted progression to ophthalmopathy with 55% to 71% sensitivity and around 72% specificity, a median of approximately 6.5 months before onset. A model built on a 13 V-J signature distinguished ophthalmopathy from stable hyperthyroidism, reaching roughly 88% sensitivity and about 81% specificity in cross-validation and 80%/75% in testing.

CDR1 MDHEN and CDR2 SYDVKM were looked up in the germline V gene. V is cut by 4 bases and J by 3 bases, and the space between the germline ends is 10 bases. The cysteine opens and the phenylalanine closes a CDR3 of 14 amino acids. CDR3 DNA only is kept here, 42 bases in frame from base 1. The chain is made from TRBV28 and TRBJ1-3; the D gene cannot be named for sure. The receptor was derived from a woman between 50 and 59 years old with Graves' hyperthyroidism. Sequencing was carried out using blood. The DNA sequence follows: TGTGCCAGCAGTTCGGGAAGCAATGGAAACACCATATATTTT. This sequence encodes CASSSGSNGNTIYF. The CDR3, completed at both ends by the reference TRBV28 and TRBJ1-3 genes, gives the full variable domain DVKVTQSSRYLVKRTGEKVFLECVQDMDHENMFWYRQDPGLGLRLIYFSYDVKMKEKGDIPEGYSVSREKKERFSLILESASTNQTSMYLCASSSGSNGNTIYFGEGSWLTVV.